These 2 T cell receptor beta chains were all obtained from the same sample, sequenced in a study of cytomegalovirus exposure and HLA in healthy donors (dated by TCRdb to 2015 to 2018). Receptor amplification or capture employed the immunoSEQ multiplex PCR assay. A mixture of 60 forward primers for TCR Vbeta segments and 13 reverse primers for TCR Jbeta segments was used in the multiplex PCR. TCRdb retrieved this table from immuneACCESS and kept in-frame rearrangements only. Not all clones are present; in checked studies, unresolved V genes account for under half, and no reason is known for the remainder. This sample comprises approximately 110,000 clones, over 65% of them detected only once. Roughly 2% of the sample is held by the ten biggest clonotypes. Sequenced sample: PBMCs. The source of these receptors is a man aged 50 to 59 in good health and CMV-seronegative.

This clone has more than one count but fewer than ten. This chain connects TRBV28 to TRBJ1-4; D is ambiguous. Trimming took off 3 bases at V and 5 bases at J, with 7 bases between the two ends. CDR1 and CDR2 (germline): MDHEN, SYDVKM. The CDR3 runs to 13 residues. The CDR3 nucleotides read TGTGCCAGCAGTTTGTCACAGAATGAAAAACTGTTTTTT. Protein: CASSLSQNEKLFF.

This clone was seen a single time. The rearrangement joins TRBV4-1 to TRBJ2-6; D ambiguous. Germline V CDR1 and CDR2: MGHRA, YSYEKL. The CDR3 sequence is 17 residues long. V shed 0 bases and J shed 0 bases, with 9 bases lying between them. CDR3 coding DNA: TGCGCCAGCAGCCAAGATCTTCAGGTCTCTGGGGCCAACGTCCTGACTTTC. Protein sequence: CASSQDLQVSGANVLTF.